Each of the 7 T cell receptor beta chains below was sequenced from the same sample in a study of blood T cell repertoires in COVID-19. Assay: immunoSEQ multiplex PCR; the TCRdb copy retains only in-frame clones and omits some. Of 350,000 to 400,000 clones listed, less than 90% are singletons. Sequencing was carried out using PBMCs or T cells enriched from blood (not recorded which). Every receptor here comes from a woman in her twenties or thirties who had recovered from COVID-19.

The chain joins TRBV27 to TRBJ2-7; D is ambiguous. Germline V gene sequence: CDR1 MNHEY, CDR2 SMNVEV (reference sequence). The CDR3 totals 13 residues. V was clipped by 6 bases and J by 3 bases, with 12 bases between them. The CDR3 region has the DNA TGTGCCAGCAGAAAAACAAACTACTACGAGCAGTACTTC. This sequence encodes CASRKTNYYEQYF.

The chain employs TRBV10-3 and TRBJ2-2; weak D call: TRBD1 (6 bases). V dropped 10 bases and J dropped 1 base, with 10 bases sitting between them. Looked up from germline, CDR1 is ENHRY and CDR2 is SYGVKD. The CDR3 has 13 amino acids. This CDR3 is CATQDRNTGELFF. The DNA of the CDR3 is TGTGCCACCCAGGACAGGAACACCGGGGAGCTGTTTTTT.

The V call is TRBV30, the J call TRBJ2-7, with TRBD1 as a possible D gene (6 bases). V lost 1 base, J lost 5 bases, and 9 bases lay in between. The CDR3 runs 12 residues. Germline CDR1 reads GTSNPN; CDR2 reads SVGIG (reference sequence). CDR3 bases: TGTGCCTGGAGTGAAACAGGGCACGAGCAGTACTTC. This gives the protein CAWSETGHEQYF.

This sequence joins TRBV3-1 (or the pseudogene TRBV3-2) and TRBJ1-2, with D uncertain. Germline V gives CDR1 LGHDT, CDR2 YNNKEL (reference sequence). CDR3 size: 15 residues. V lost 3 bases, J lost 4 bases, and 15 bases lay in between. The CDR3 protein is CASSHEPPEGYGYTF. DNA for the CDR3: TGTGCCAGCAGCCACGAACCCCCCGAGGGCTATGGCTACACCTTC.

The chain joins TRBV28 to TRBJ2-2, with 8 bases identical to TRBD1. Germline CDR1 is MDHEN and CDR2 is SYDVKM. There are 16 residues in the CDR3. V was clipped by 2 bases and J by 7 bases; unmatched bases: 9. In DNA, the CDR3 is TGTGCCAGCAGTTTAGTGGACAGGGTCTTTCACGGGGAGCTGTTTTTT. Protein product: CASSLVDRVFHGELFF.

The chain couples TRBV12-3 or TRBV12-4 to TRBJ2-1, with D possibly being TRBD1 (5 bases). CDR3 length equals 13 residues. The V and J ends lost 5 bases and 5 bases respectively, with 10 bases between them. The CDR3 coding sequence is TGTGCCAGCAGTCTCTTGACAGACAATGAGCAGTTCTTC. Translated, it gives CASSLLTDNEQFF.

This chain connects TRBV3-1 (or the pseudogene TRBV3-2) to TRBJ1-4, with D hard to call. The germline V gene has CDR1 LGHDT and CDR2 YNNKEL (reference sequence). With 4 bases removed from V and 5 bases from J, the gap between germline ends came to 11 bases. The CDR3 has 14 amino acids. This CDR3 reads CASSPWTGNEKLFF. The CDR3, as DNA: TGTGCCAGCAGCCCGTGGACGGGGAATGAAAAACTGTTTTTT.